This T cell receptor beta chain was observed in a study of beta chain features in type 1 diabetes. Study at large: Patients and healthy donors were similar in age, gender and cell yields.

Via CD45RO/CCR7/CD25/CD127/CD95/CD27, cells of the CD4+ naive, central memory, regulatory and stem cell-like memory subsets were sorted. Germline loops: CDR1 MNHEY, CDR2 SMNVEV (reference sequence). There are 16 residues in the CDR3. Trimming stripped 4 bases from V and 0 bases from J, with 13 bases between. Sequencing targeted expressed TCRB transcripts, as all isolated RNA had been reverse transcribed. Method: immunoSEQ multiplex PCR; TCRdb's copy keeps in-frame clones and lacks some. The data show a few hundred thousand clones, around 10% seen once. This clone has a handful of counts. As yet, its antigen is unknown. Regarding the study as a whole: Still unanswered here is whether HLA type influences TCRB rearrangement. All four CD4+ subsets from Type 1 diabetes patients carried moderately but significantly shorter TCRB CDR3s.

The J gene is TRBJ2-1, the V gene TRBV27, with TRBD2 as a possible D gene (7 bases). Sequenced: naive CD4+ T cells from blood. This clonotype was sampled from a woman in her twenties or thirties in good health. CDR3 region: CASSSGGVSSYNEQFF. The CDR3 DNA follows: TGTGCCAGCAGTTCGGGGGGCGTAAGCTCCTACAATGAGCAGTTCTTC.